This T cell receptor beta chain was retrieved from a study of T-cell reconstitution after alpha-beta-depleted transplantation in children. The CDR3 covers 17 residues. The V segment lost 1 base and the J segment 1 base; nucleotides outside the gene matches: 9. Germline CDR1 and CDR2: LGHNA and YSLEER. A library of TCRbeta sequences, prepared with unique molecular identifiers, was generated. TCRdb analysed the PCR reads with MiXCR anew, one entry per CDR3 protein. Here the sample spans about 610,000 distinct CDR3 sequences, more than 9% being singletons. The TCR originated in a human donor who donated a stem cell graft to a child with acute myeloid leukemia. The starting material was PBMCs from the stem cell graft donor, obtained from the stem cell graft. This rearrangement joins TRBV4-3 to TRBJ1-2; 7 bases are a match to TRBD1. DNA of the CDR3: TGCGCCAGCAGCCAAGGGGTAGGGACAGCGCTTAACTATGGCTACACCTTC. Its translation: CASSQGVGTALNYGYTF.